This is a list of T cell receptor beta chains from one sample in a study of technical replicates of blood from a handful of donors. TCRdb's table, derived via immunoSEQ multiplex PCR, lists solely in-frame clones and lacks some. The table has roughly 57,000 clones, about 96% seen once. The sequenced sample consisted of PBMCs. These TCRs come from a human donor in good health. Some clones in this sample may be carry-over from other donors' samples. The CDR3 runs from the conserved cysteine through the conserved F or W. The D gene is left open where the match is weak. The size of a clone is reported for some rows only, either as once, few or many, or as a class for expanded clones.

V: TRBV19
D: TRBD1
J: TRBJ1-2
size: .
DNA: TGTGCCAGTAGTATACCCGACAGTATCGGACAGGCTTATGGCTACACCTTC
CDR3: CASSIPDSIGQAYGYTF

V: TRBV30
D: .
J: TRBJ1-4
size: .
DNA: TGTGCCTGGGGACTCGATACGTATCATGAAAAACTGTTTTTT
CDR3: CAWGLDTYHEKLFF

V: TRBV4-2
D: TRBD2
J: TRBJ2-1
size: .
DNA: TGTGCCAGCAGCCAAGAGTTCGCTAGCGGGCCCGACAATGAGCAGTTCTTC
CDR3: CASSQEFASGPDNEQFF

V: TRBV11-2
D: TRBD1
J: TRBJ2-7
size: .
DNA: TGTGCCAGCCGTAGGGACAGGGCGCGCCATTACTACTACGAGCAGTACTTC
CDR3: CASRRDRARHYYYEQYF

V: TRBV5-1
D: .
J: TRBJ1-1
size: .
DNA: TGCGCCAGCAGAGGCACAGGAAACACTGAAGCTTTCTTT
CDR3: CASRGTGNTEAFF

V: TRBV5-1
D: .
J: TRBJ2-1
size: .
DNA: TGCGCCAGCAGCTTACAGGGTTCACGGGATGAGCAGTTCTTC
CDR3: CASSLQGSRDEQFF

V: TRBV4-3
D: TRBD2
J: TRBJ2-4
size: .
DNA: TGCGCCAGCAGCCCGGGACTAGCGGGGCTCCTAGCCAAAAACATTCAGTACTTC
CDR3: CASSPGLAGLLAKNIQYF

V: TRBV4-2
D: TRBD1
J: TRBJ1-1
size: .
DNA: TGTGCCAGCAGCCAAGATCGGGACAGGGGAACTGAAGCTTTCTTT
CDR3: CASSQDRDRGTEAFF

V: TRBV19
D: .
J: TRBJ2-7
size: .
DNA: TGTGCCAGTAGCGCCCAGAACTACGAGCAGTACTTC
CDR3: CASSAQNYEQYF

V: TRBV19
D: .
J: TRBJ1-3
size: .
DNA: TGTGCCAGTAGCCGACAGAGCTCTGGAAACACCATATATTTT
CDR3: CASSRQSSGNTIYF

V: TRBV7-3
D: TRBD2
J: TRBJ2-1
size: .
DNA: TGTGCCAGCAGCTTAACAGGGGAGGGTGAGCAGTTCTTC
CDR3: CASSLTGEGEQFF

V: TRBV29-1
D: .
J: TRBJ2-3
size: once
DNA: TGCAGCGTTGAAAGAGACACAGATACGCAGTATTTT
CDR3: CSVERDTDTQYF

V: TRBV6-5
D: TRBD1
J: TRBJ2-7
size: .
DNA: TGTGCCAGCAGTTACAAGGCCCAGGGACAGTTCTACGAGCAGTACTTC
CDR3: CASSYKAQGQFYEQYF

V: TRBV4-3
D: .
J: TRBJ2-3
size: .
DNA: TGCGCCAGCAGCCAAGATCTCGGGATACCTAGCACAGATACGCAGTATTTT
CDR3: CASSQDLGIPSTDTQYF

V: TRBV5-1
D: TRBD1
J: TRBJ1-2
size: once
DNA: TGCGCCAGCAGCTGGGGGACAGGGGGCTTTCGGAACTATGGCTACACCTTC
CDR3: CASSWGTGGFRNYGYTF

V: TRBV6-1
D: .
J: TRBJ1-5
size: .
DNA: TGTGCCAGCAGTGAGGGGCCGGATAATCAGCCCCAGCATTTT
CDR3: CASSEGPDNQPQHF

V: TRBV4-1
D: TRBD2
J: TRBJ2-2
size: .
DNA: TGCGCCAGCAGCCAACAGCGGGGGCCGTACACCGGGGAGCTGTTTTTT
CDR3: CASSQQRGPYTGELFF

V: TRBV4-2
D: TRBD2
J: TRBJ2-5
size: .
DNA: TGTGCCAGCAGCCAAGATTCCAGCGGGGGGTCGGAGACCCAGTACTTC
CDR3: CASSQDSSGGSETQYF

V: TRBV4-1
D: TRBD1
J: TRBJ1-2
size: .
DNA: TGCGCCAGCAGCCAAAGAGACAGGGCCAGTGGCTACACCTTC
CDR3: CASSQRDRASGYTF